This is a list of T cell receptor beta chains from one sample in a study of blood T cell repertoires in COVID-19. Measured with immunoSEQ multiplex PCR; TCRdb has only the in-frame clones, and not every one. The table shows 180,000 or so clones, with 85% to 90% occurring only once. The sequencing input was peripheral blood. These TCRs come from a woman aged 60-70 years with COVID-19, enrolled during active disease. Both conserved end residues are part of each CDR3. A D gene is named only where the DNA matches it firmly. Clone size appears in some rows only: once, few, many, or a class for an expanded clone.

>TRBD1|.|TRBJ1-1|TRBV18
TGTGCCAGCTCACCTACAGGGGGAAGGACTGAAGCTTTCTTT
CASSPTGGRTEAFF
>.|.|TRBJ1-1|TRBV3-1/TRBV3-2
TGTGCCAGCAGCCAAGTCGAGGGGGGGACTGAAGCTTTCTTT
CASSQVEGGTEAFF
>TRBD1|.|TRBJ1-5|TRBV30
TGTGCCTGGAGCGGGACAGGGGGTCAGCCCCAGCATTTT
CAWSGTGGQPQHF
>.|.|TRBJ2-2|TRBV4-1
TGCGCCAGCAGCCAAGTATGGTCCGGGGACACCGGGGAGCTGTTTTTT
CASSQVWSGDTGELFF
>TRBD2|.|TRBJ2-7|TRBV9
TGTGCCAGCAGCGTAACAACGGGAGGGCCGGGGGAGCAGTACTTC
CASSVTTGGPGEQYF
>.|.|TRBJ2-1|TRBV7-3
TGTGCCAGCATTGGGCAGGGGATAGACAATGAGCAGTTCTTC
CASIGQGIDNEQFF
>TRBD1|.|TRBJ1-5|TRBV5-6
TGTGCCAGCAGCTCGGGACAGGGGGCGAGAAATCAGCCCCAGCATTTT
CASSSGQGARNQPQHF
>TRBD1|.|TRBJ1-4|TRBV19
TGTGCCAGTAGTCGGGGGACAGGAGGTGAAAAACTGTTTTTT
CASSRGTGGEKLFF
>.|.|TRBJ2-5|TRBV7-2
TGTGCCAGCAGCCCTCCGGGACTCCGCGCGGAGACCCAGTACTTC
CASSPPGLRAETQYF
>.|.|TRBJ2-2|TRBV11-2
TGTGCCAGCACCCTAATAAGGGGGAGCACCGGGGAGCTGTTTTTT
CASTLIRGSTGELFF
>.|.|TRBJ2-2|TRBV11-2
TGTGCCAGCAGCCCCAGGGCGGGGGCCTTATTGAGCGGGGAGCTGTTTTTT
CASSPRAGALLSGELFF
>.|.|TRBJ1-6|TRBV3-1/TRBV3-2
TGTGCCAGCAGCCCCTTCCCTTTTTCCCGCCCGGATTCACCCCTCCACTTT
CASSPFPFSRPDSPLHF
>TRBD2|.|TRBJ2-1|TRBV11-1
TGTGCCAGCAGCTTAGAGTGGACTAGTGCCAGAATCTTC
CASSLEWTSARIF
>.|.|TRBJ2-7|TRBV18
TGTGCCAGCTCACCTGGCGGATCCTACGAGCAGTACTTC
CASSPGGSYEQYF
>TRBD2|once|TRBJ2-2|TRBV7-7
TGTGCTAGCAGCTCAACGGGGGGGACTAGACACACCGGGGAGCTGTTTTTT
CASSSTGGTRHTGELFF
>TRBD1|.|TRBJ1-2|TRBV2
TGTGCCAGCAGGCTCCCGACAGGGAACTATGGCTACACCTTC
CASRLPTGNYGYTF
>TRBD1|.|TRBJ2-7|TRBV6-6
TGTGCCAGCAGTCACAGGGGTCACTACGAGCAGTACTTC
CASSHRGHYEQYF
>TRBD1|.|TRBJ1-2|TRBV28
TGTGCCAGCAGGGAGACAGGGGGCGTTGGGTTCTATGGCTACACCTTC
CASRETGGVGFYGYTF
>TRBD2|.|TRBJ2-7|TRBV10-1
TGCGCCAGCAGTGGACTAGCGGAGAGCTCCTACGAGCAGTACTTC
CASSGLAESSYEQYF
>TRBD2|.|TRBJ2-7|TRBV2
TGTGCCAGCAGAACTTCAGGGACTAGCTACGAGCAGTACTTC
CASRTSGTSYEQYF
>TRBD1|few|TRBJ2-3|TRBV5-4
TGTGCCAGCAGCATTGACAGGGGGCAAAGTATGTTT
CASSIDRGQSMF
>TRBD2|.|TRBJ2-1|TRBV10-3
TGTGCCATCAGTGACAGATCCCGAAGCGGGGGGAGGAATGAGCAGTTCTTC
CAISDRSRSGGRNEQFF
>.|.|TRBJ2-2|TRBV21-1
TGTGCCAGCAGCAAACGGGGCCGGGGAGGGAACACCGGGGAGCTGTTTTTT
CASSKRGRGGNTGELFF
>.|.|TRBJ2-1|TRBV5-1
TGCGCCAGCAGCTTGGGTCAGTACAATGAGCAGTTCTTC
CASSLGQYNEQFF
>.|.|TRBJ1-2|TRBV5-1
TGCGCCAGCAGCTTTGACAGCTCCTATGGCTACACCTTC
CASSFDSSYGYTF
>.|.|TRBJ1-2|TRBV25-1
TGTGCCAGCAGTGAATATAGTTCTCTTAATGGCTACACCTTC
CASSEYSSLNGYTF
>.|.|TRBJ2-2|TRBV7-6
TGTGCCAGCAGCTTGCTAGAAGGTCCCGGGGAGCTGTTTTTT
CASSLLEGPGELFF
>.|many|TRBJ2-7|TRBV30
TGTGCCTGGAGTGGGACTTTCTACGAGCAGTACTTC
CAWSGTFYEQYF
>TRBD1|once|TRBJ1-1|TRBV7-9
TGTGCCAGCAGTTCTGCGGGGACAGGGGGAACTGAAGCTTTCTTT
CASSSAGTGGTEAFF
>.|.|TRBJ2-1|TRBV5-1
TGCGCCAGCAGCTTGGCCCGCGGAGGCAATGAGCAGTTCTTC
CASSLARGGNEQFF
>TRBD1|.|TRBJ1-5|TRBV6-1
TGTGCCAGCAGTGAAGGACAGGGGGGCAATCAGCCCCAGCATTTT
CASSEGQGGNQPQHF
>TRBD1|once|TRBJ2-5|TRBV29-1
TGCAGCGTTGCGAGCCGGGACAGGGAGACCCAGTACTTC
CSVASRDRETQYF
>.|once|TRBJ1-2|TRBV28
TGTGCCAGCAGGTTGGGATCGTTCCGTAGAGGGGGCTACACCTTC
CASRLGSFRRGGYTF
>.|.|TRBJ2-3|TRBV29-1
TGCAGCGTTGACAGGGCAGATACGCAGTATTTT
CSVDRADTQYF
>.|.|TRBJ1-5|TRBV30
TGTGCCTGGAGTTCAGTACGCAGGCAGCCCCAGCATTTT
CAWSSVRRQPQHF
>TRBD1|.|TRBJ1-1|TRBV6-2/TRBV6-3
TGTGCCAGCAGTACCCGACAGGGTTGGGACACTGAAGCTTTCTTT
CASSTRQGWDTEAFF
>.|.|TRBJ1-5|TRBV3-1/TRBV3-2
TGTGCCAGCAGCCAAGATGCGGTGGCTAGTCAGCCCCAGCATTTT
CASSQDAVASQPQHF
>.|once|TRBJ2-7|TRBV30
TGTGCCTGGAGGGCGGGCTTAAGCTCCTACGAGCAGTACTTC
CAWRAGLSSYEQYF
>.|.|TRBJ1-2|TRBV30
TGTGCCTGGAGTGTACCCGACCCCCTGAGGATCTATGGCTACACCTTC
CAWSVPDPLRIYGYTF
>TRBD2|.|TRBJ2-1|TRBV5-1
TGCGCCAGCAGCTTGGGGGCGGGAGGGTCGAATGAGCAGTTCTTC
CASSLGAGGSNEQFF
>.|once|TRBJ1-3|TRBV6-5
TGTGCCAGCAGTTTTAAGACGGGGAGCTCTGGAAACACCATATATTTT
CASSFKTGSSGNTIYF
>TRBD1|.|TRBJ2-3|TRBV6-5
TGTGCCAGCAGTTCCCGTACAGGGGTTACGCAGTATTTT
CASSSRTGVTQYF
>.|.|TRBJ1-3|TRBV7-2
TGTGCCACCCCCCAATCGGCCGGGTCCGGAAACACCATATATTTT
CATPQSAGSGNTIYF
>.|.|TRBJ1-2|TRBV4-3
TGCGCCAGCAGCCAAGGCACAGGGAAAGGATATGGCTACACCTTC
CASSQGTGKGYGYTF
>.|.|TRBJ1-5|TRBV24-1
TGTGCCACCAGTGATTTAGGGAGAGATCAGCCCCAGCATTTT
CATSDLGRDQPQHF
>TRBD2|.|TRBJ2-3|TRBV7-2
TGTGCCAGCAGCTTAGATAGCGGGAGGGTTTACGATACGCAGTATTTT
CASSLDSGRVYDTQYF
>.|.|TRBJ1-2|TRBV5-1
TGCGCCAGCAGCAAGAACAGGGAAGGCTACACCTTC
CASSKNREGYTF
>.|.|TRBJ1-5|TRBV7-8
TGTGCCAGCAGCTCAATCCCAGGGGATGGCAATCAGCCCCAGCATTTT
CASSSIPGDGNQPQHF
>.|.|TRBJ2-7|TRBV4-2
TGTGCCAGCAGCCAAGGGCTCTCCTACGAGCAGTACTTC
CASSQGLSYEQYF
>.|few|TRBJ1-5|TRBV28
TGTGCCAGCAGCCCCTTACAGGAGAATCAGCCCCAGCATTTT
CASSPLQENQPQHF
>TRBD1|.|TRBJ1-6|TRBV7-2
TGTGCCAGCAGCTCTTGGACAGGAAAATCACCCCTCCACTTT
CASSSWTGKSPLHF
>.|.|TRBJ2-1|TRBV24-1
TGTGCCACCAGTGATTTTAGCGGACCCCACAATGAGCAGTTCTTC
CATSDFSGPHNEQFF